This T cell receptor (beta chain) was observed in a study of blood T cell repertoires in COVID-19. Study-wide background: The study drew acute and convalescent COVID-19 samples from the United States, Italy and Spain.

The CDR3 extends over 14 amino acids. Trimming cost V 3 bases and J 3 bases, with 10 bases left between them. CDR1 and CDR2 from the germline V gene are MGHRA and YSYEKL. The data were produced by immunoSEQ multiplex PCR, yet TCRdb's version contains in-frame clones alone and is incomplete. The data show about 190,000 clones, approximately 87% seen once. There are a few counts of this clone. The chain uses TRBV4-1 and TRBJ2-3; possible D gene TRBD2, 6 bases. The sample consisted of peripheral blood. This TCR was sampled from a woman aged 70 to 79 with COVID-19, enrolled during active disease. CDR3 sequence reads: CASSQGGRTDTQYF. As DNA, the CDR3 is TGCGCCAGCAGCCAGGGGGGTAGGACAGATACGCAGTATTTT.